Detailed here is one T cell receptor (beta chain). Its cognate antigen is unknown. The data stem from a study of cytomegalovirus exposure and HLA in healthy donors. Study as a whole: For the approximately 400 genotyped donors, roughly 80% fell within the Caucasian-associated ancestry cluster.

The PCR used 60 Vbeta and 13 Jbeta primers. Here immunoSEQ multiplex PCR was the method, and the copy in TCRdb shows in-frame clones only, minus some. The repertoire holds roughly 190,000 clones, with about four fifths as singletons. Study results and caveats: In vitro assays verified that a few CMV-associated chains recognized CMV antigens specifically. Segments of the TCR beta V type were, in most cases, productive about 87% or about 30% of the time in an earlier analysis. Within the data, a cluster of highly shared sequence variants was likely a sequencing artifact.

This CDR3 spans 16 amino acids. CDR1 is LNHNV and CDR2 is YYDKDF in the germline V gene (reference sequence). Trimming cost V 2 bases and J 3 bases, with 17 bases left between them. The chain joins TRBV15 to TRBJ2-7; the D is unclear. The sample consisted of PBMCs. The TCR was taken from a girl aged 10-17 years in good health and CMV-seropositive. The CDR3 region has the DNA TGTGCCACCAGCAGAATGGCCCCCGACACCCTCTACGAGCAGTACTTC. Translation: CATSRMAPDTLYEQYF.